These T cell receptor beta chains were read from a single sample in a study of blood T cell repertoires in COVID-19. Some clones are missing from TCRdb's copy, which holds only in-frame ones; the method was immunoSEQ multiplex PCR. The repertoire holds about 120,000 clones, about 83% seen once, with about 2.1% in the top ten. The specimen was peripheral blood. The receptors shown here come from a woman in her forties or fifties with acute or convalescent COVID-19. CDR3s include the opening cysteine and the closing phenylalanine or tryptophan. A D gene is named only where the DNA matches it firmly. Expanded clones are given a class, and other clones once, few, many or no size at all.

>TRBJ2-3|TRBD2|-|TRBV19
TGTGCCAGTAGTGTCTATACTAGCGGGGCGGCAGATACGCAGTATTTT
CASSVYTSGAADTQYF
>TRBJ1-2|TRBD1|once|TRBV11-3
TGTGCCAGCAGCTCCCGGACAGGGTTGTTTCCCCCGCGAGACTACACCTTC
CASSSRTGLFPPRDYTF
>TRBJ2-5|-|-|TRBV11-2
TGTGCCAGCAGCTTAAGAACGGCTAGCAGGGAGACCCAGTACTTC
CASSLRTASRETQYF
>TRBJ1-1|-|-|TRBV7-2
TGTGCCAGCAGCTTTGGGGGGACTCCTGAAGCTTTCTTT
CASSFGGTPEAFF
>TRBJ2-5|TRBD2|-|TRBV18
TGTGCCAGCTCACTCCCTAGCGGGCCCCAAGAGACCCAGTACTTC
CASSLPSGPQETQYF
>TRBJ2-5|-|-|TRBV12-2
TGTGCAAGTCGCCTTTACCGCCCCGTGGCGGGAGGGGAGACCCAGTACTTC
CASRLYRPVAGGETQYF
>TRBJ1-2|-|-|TRBV16
TGTGCCAGCAGCCCAGCCCCGGGAAGCTATGGCTACACCTTC
CASSPAPGSYGYTF
>TRBJ1-4|-|-|TRBV18
TGTGCCAGCTCACCATCTCCGAGAGGAAATAATGAAAAACTGTTTTTT
CASSPSPRGNNEKLFF
>TRBJ1-6|-|-|TRBV6-6
TGTGCCAGCAGTTACGAAGGGGAGGGTTCACCCCTCCACTTT
CASSYEGEGSPLHF
>TRBJ1-1|-|once|TRBV6-5
TGTGCCAGCAGTCTGACAGAATTGAACACTGAAGCTTTCTTT
CASSLTELNTEAFF
>TRBJ1-2|-|-|TRBV3-1/TRBV3-2
TGTGCCAGCAGCCACTCTCAGGATGGCTACACCTTC
CASSHSQDGYTF
>TRBJ2-1|TRBD1|-|TRBV19
TGTGCCAGTAGTGCTGGGACAGGCGTCGATGAGCAGTTCTTC
CASSAGTGVDEQFF
>TRBJ2-3|-|-|TRBV5-6
TGTGCCAGCAGCTTGGGACACGATACGCAGTATTTT
CASSLGHDTQYF
>TRBJ2-1|TRBD2|few|TRBV30
TGTGCCTGGAGTGCCGGCGGGGGGGGCAGTCGGCAGTTCTTC
CAWSAGGGGSRQFF
>TRBJ2-7|TRBD2|-|TRBV24-1
TGTGCCACCAGTGGAACTAGCGGGGGGGTCGACGAGCAGTACTTC
CATSGTSGGVDEQYF
>TRBJ1-6|-|few|TRBV6-6
TGTGCCAGCAGCCCAACAGAAGCCTATAATTCACCCCTCCACTTT
CASSPTEAYNSPLHF
>TRBJ1-2|TRBD1|-|TRBV29-1
TGCAGCGTTGGACGGGACAGCAACTATGGCTACACCTTC
CSVGRDSNYGYTF
>TRBJ1-2|TRBD1|few|TRBV6-5
TGTGCCACCTTGGCCCCGGGACAGGAGGGGGGCTACACCTTC
CATLAPGQEGGYTF
>TRBJ2-7|-|-|TRBV5-5
TGTGCCAGCAGCTTGGGGGCTCTGGAGCAGTACTTC
CASSLGALEQYF
>TRBJ2-7|TRBD1|-|TRBV6-1
TGTGCCAGCAGTGAGAACAGGGGCTACGAGCAGTACTTC
CASSENRGYEQYF
>TRBJ1-2|-|-|TRBV19
TGTGCCAGTAGTATAACAGGGTCCTATGGCTACACCTTC
CASSITGSYGYTF
>TRBJ2-7|-|-|TRBV4-1
TGCGCCAGCAGCCAACAGGGACAACCCTACGAGCAGTACTTC
CASSQQGQPYEQYF
>TRBJ2-1|-|-|TRBV7-9
TGTGCCAGCATCCCCGCGATATCGTACAATGAGCAGTTCTTC
CASIPAISYNEQFF
>TRBJ2-5|TRBD1|-|TRBV9
TGTGCCAGCAGCGTAATGGGCAGGGGGCAAGAGACCCAGTACTTC
CASSVMGRGQETQYF
>TRBJ2-3|-|-|TRBV11-3
TGTGCCAGCAGTCAGACCCCCAGGTTCCCAGATACGCAGTATTTT
CASSQTPRFPDTQYF
>TRBJ2-3|-|-|TRBV28
TGTGCCAGCAGTTCAGGGGCGAGCACAGATACGCAGTATTTT
CASSSGASTDTQYF
>TRBJ2-1|TRBD2|once|TRBV6-2/TRBV6-3
TGTGCCAGCAGTTACGGGTCTAGCGGGAGCCACAATGAGCAGTTCTTC
CASSYGSSGSHNEQFF
>TRBJ2-3|TRBD2|-|TRBV7-2
TGTGCCAGCAGCTCGGGACTAGCCTTATATAGCACAGATACGCAGTATTTT
CASSSGLALYSTDTQYF
>TRBJ1-1|-|-|TRBV27
TGTGCCAGCAGTTTATCGGGGGGGCGCTTGGACACTGAAGCTTTCTTT
CASSLSGGRLDTEAFF
>TRBJ2-3|TRBD1|-|TRBV27
TGTGCCAGCAGACGGACAGGGGGCACAGATACGCAGTATTTT
CASRRTGGTDTQYF
>TRBJ1-1|-|once|TRBV6-5
TGTGCCAGCAGTTCGAGGACTGGGGGGGCTGAAGCTTTCTTT
CASSSRTGGAEAFF
>TRBJ2-7|TRBD2|-|TRBV7-2
TGTGCCAGCAGCCCTCGGGGTAGCGGGAGATACGAGCAGTACTTC
CASSPRGSGRYEQYF
>TRBJ2-1|TRBD2|-|TRBV19
TGTGCCAGTAGTGTGACTAGCGAGAACAATGAGCAGTTCTTC
CASSVTSENNEQFF
>TRBJ2-1|-|-|TRBV4-2
TGTGCCAGCAGCCGGCCCGACGGGCATCTCGGGGGCAATGAGCAGTTCTTC
CASSRPDGHLGGNEQFF
>TRBJ1-5|TRBD1|-|TRBV6-6
TGTGCCAGCACCCACGGGGACAGGAGGGAGCCCCAGCATTTT
CASTHGDRREPQHF
>TRBJ1-5|TRBD1|-|TRBV18
TGTGCCAGCTCAACGGGACAGTTGCCCCAGCATTTT
CASSTGQLPQHF
>TRBJ2-1|TRBD2|-|TRBV5-6
TGTGCCAGCAGCTTAACAGCGGGGGGATACAATGAGCAGTTCTTC
CASSLTAGGYNEQFF
>TRBJ2-2|TRBD2|-|TRBV5-1
TGCGCCAGCAAATGGGGCGGGGGGGCCGGGGAGCTGTTTTTT
CASKWGGGAGELFF